These 25 T cell receptor beta chains were all obtained from the same sample, sequenced in a study of OX40 agonist ivuxolimab in advanced cancers. Sequenced by immunoSEQ multiplex PCR; TCRdb stores in-frame clones only, minus some. The data contain tens of thousands of clones, roughly nine tenths of them singletons. Sequenced material: CD4+ or CD8+ T cells sorted from blood, taken in a trial of the OX40 agonist ivuxolimab. The source of these receptors is an adult with an advanced solid tumor such as melanoma, head and neck, liver or kidney cancer.

The CDR3 bases are TGTGCCAGCAGTTTACTGAAGGCCTATGGCTACACCTTC. This codes for CASSLLKAYGYTF. The genes are TRBV28 and TRBJ1-2, with D hard to call. Trimming pared 2 bases from V and 4 bases from J, leaving 8 bases between. This CDR3 is built from 13 residues. Germline CDR1 reads MDHEN; CDR2 reads SYDVKM.

V is TRBV6-1 and J is TRBJ1-2; no clear D. Germline V lookup: CDR1 MNHNS, CDR2 SASEGT. Trimming cost V 10 bases and J 3 bases, with 15 bases left between them. The CDR3 consists of 13 residues. CDR3 sequence: CATLHQVYYGYTF. The DNA for the CDR3 is TGTGCCACCCTACACCAGGTTTACTATGGCTACACCTTC.

The chain combines TRBV2 with TRBJ1-2, with D hard to call. The V and J ends lost 6 bases and 4 bases respectively, with 15 bases between them. This CDR3 comprises 14 residues. Germline CDR1 reads SNHLY; CDR2 reads FYNNEI. As DNA, the CDR3 is TGTGCCAGCAGCGCCCCCCTCGACCCCTATGGCTACACCTTC. This codes for CASSAPLDPYGYTF.

The chain links TRBV19 to TRBJ2-3; tentative D call: TRBD2 (6 bases). Germline V gene sequence: CDR1 LNHDA, CDR2 SQIVND (reference sequence). The CDR3 length is 14 residues. V was trimmed by 6 bases and J by 2 bases, leaving 12 bases between them. The CDR3 DNA is TGTGCCAGTAGGCCCAGACTAGACACAGATACGCAGTATTTT. It yields the protein CASRPRLDTDTQYF.

CDR3 sequence reads: CASNAGGREQYF. The CDR3, as DNA: TGTGCCAGCAACGCGGGAGGTAGGGAGCAGTACTTC. The V and J genes are TRBV2 and TRBJ2-7, with 8 positions matching TRBD2. Looked up from germline, CDR1 is SNHLY and CDR2 is FYNNEI. With V trimmed by 7 bases and J by 7 bases, 6 bases remained unmatched. This CDR3 region has 12 residues.

This clone was detected only once. The V call is TRBV4-1, the J call TRBJ1-4, with TRBD1 as a possible D gene (6 bases). CDR1 and CDR2 (germline): MGHRA, YSYEKL. This CDR3 is 17 amino acids long. Deletions cut 0 bases from V and 1 base from J, with 12 bases between. The CDR3: CASSQDRGGRTNEKLFF. CDR3 nucleotide sequence: TGCGCCAGCAGCCAAGATCGGGGGGGCAGAACTAATGAAAAACTGTTTTTT.

This chain joins TRBV6-5 and TRBJ1-2; 7 bases fit TRBD1. This CDR3 region has 14 residues. With 4 bases clipped from V and 4 bases from J, the junction kept 6 bases outside the gene matches. Germline-derived CDR1 and CDR2 are MNHEY and SVGAGI. CDR3 DNA sequence: TGTGCCAGCAGTTCCGGCGGGACAGTCTATGGCTACACCTTC. Translation gives CASSSGGTVYGYTF.

This clone was observed a few times. This sequence joins TRBV4-1 and TRBJ2-3, with TRBD2 identical over 9 bases. Germline assignment: CDR1 MGHRA and CDR2 YSYEKL. J was trimmed by 5 bases and V by 6 bases; bases with no gene match: 12. The CDR3 runs to 16 residues. The CDR3 reads CASRSVLAGVGDTQYF. The CDR3 region has the DNA TGCGCCAGCAGGTCCGTCTTAGCGGGGGTGGGAGATACGCAGTATTTT.

The chain employs TRBV28 and TRBJ1-4; a possible D gene is TRBD1 (6 bases). V lost 6 bases, J lost 6 bases, and 11 bases lay in between. CDR3 length: 13 amino acids. CDR1 and CDR2 from the germline V gene are MDHEN and SYDVKM. The CDR3 DNA reads as TGTGCCAGCAGGATACAGGGTGATGAAAAACTGTTTTTT. Translation: CASRIQGDEKLFF.

The CDR3 spells CASSLRDSTNEKLFF. CDR3 DNA sequence: TGTGCCAGCAGCTTAAGGGACAGTACTAATGAAAAACTGTTTTTT. This chain connects TRBV7-9 to TRBJ1-4; 7 bases line up with TRBD1. V gave up 2 bases and J gave up 2 bases; unmatched junction bases: 2. The germline V gene encodes CDR1 SEHNR and CDR2 FQNEAQ (reference sequence). The CDR3 runs 15 residues.

The gene calls are TRBV2 and TRBJ2-5; perhaps TRBD2 as D (5 bases). Germline V lookup: CDR1 SNHLY, CDR2 FYNNEI. V was cut by 6 bases and J by 5 bases, with 10 bases left in between. The CDR3 spans 12 residues. CDR3 protein: CASRRDLETQYF. CDR3 in DNA: TGTGCCAGCAGGAGGGATCTGGAGACCCAGTACTTC.

V and J are TRBV27 and TRBJ2-7; D not resolved. Germline V gene lookup returns CDR1 MNHEY and CDR2 SMNVEV (reference sequence). The CDR3 extends over 15 amino acids. The V gene lost 0 bases and the J gene lost 0 bases, with 9 bases spanning the gap. In DNA, the CDR3 is TGTGCCAGCAGTTTATCTCGGCCTAGCTCCTACGAGCAGTACTTC. This translates into CASSLSRPSSYEQYF.

The chain is built from TRBV5-1 and TRBJ2-5; 8 bases map to TRBD1. Germline lookup yields CDR1 SGHRS and CDR2 YFSETQ. J lost 2 bases, V lost 0 bases, and 6 bases had no gene match. The CDR3 length is 16 residues. CDR3 sequence: CASSLGGQALQETQYF. The DNA of the CDR3 is TGCGCCAGCAGCTTGGGGGGACAGGCCCTTCAAGAGACCCAGTACTTC.

Notes on this clone: At one of its ends the junction is not consistent with the germline gene, which may arise from a read error. The chain joins TRBV7-7 to TRBJ2-2; 10 bases are a match to TRBD2. Looked up from germline, CDR1 is SSHAT and CDR2 is FNYEAQ (reference sequence). CDR3 length: 17 amino acids. DNA of the CDR3: TGTGCTAGCAGCCTAACTAGCGGGGTCGCGAACACCGGGGAGCTGTTTTTT. This gives the protein CASSLTSGVANTGELFF.

The chain joins TRBV18 to TRBJ2-7, with D possibly called TRBD1 or TRBD2 (5 bases each). The germline V gene has CDR1 KGHSH and CDR2 LQKENI. The CDR3 runs 14 residues. Trimming removed 6 bases from V and 3 bases from J, with 15 bases in between. This CDR3 is CASSDGTRGYEQYF. The CDR3 DNA sequence: TGTGCCAGCTCTGATGGGACCCGCGGCTACGAGCAGTACTTC.

V is TRBV11-2 and J is TRBJ2-1, with 8 nucleotides matching TRBD2. This CDR3 has 15 residues. Germline trimming cut 0 bases from V and 9 bases from J; bases unmatched to any gene: 7. Germline V gene lookup returns CDR1 SGHAT and CDR2 FQNNGV. The CDR3, as DNA: TGTGCCAGCAGCTTAGAAATCCTCGGGGGGGCTGAGCAGTTCTTC. Residues: CASSLEILGGAEQFF.

This rearrangement joins TRBV9 to TRBJ2-4, with D maybe TRBD1 (7 bases). This CDR3 is 18 amino acids long. With 2 bases removed from V and 3 bases from J, the gap between germline ends came to 21 bases. CDR1 and CDR2 (germline): SGDLS, YYNGEE. CDR3 nucleotides: TGTGCCAGCAGCGTCGTTCTCCGAGGACAGGAGGGCAAAAACATTCAGTACTTC. As protein: CASSVVLRGQEGKNIQYF.

Comments on this clone: A junction boundary mismatches the germline segment, possibly from a read error. This chain uses TRBV7-7 with TRBJ2-1, with no clear D. CDR1 and CDR2 from the germline V gene are SSHAT and FNYEAQ (reference sequence). The CDR3 sequence is 15 residues long. The CDR3 reads CASSLGTPTYNEQFF. DNA of the CDR3: TGTGCTAGCAGCTTAGGCACTCCCACCTACAATGAGCAGTTCTTC.

The chain uses TRBV10-2 and TRBJ2-1; D call uncertain. This CDR3 is 13 amino acids long. From germline, CDR1 is WSHSY and CDR2 SAAADI. Trimming took off 7 bases at V and 1 base at J, with 8 bases between the two ends. This chain's CDR3 is CASKEGSYNEQFF. Written as DNA, the CDR3 is TGCGCCAGCAAGGAAGGTTCCTACAATGAGCAGTTCTTC.

This chain's CDR3 is CSVDRADVSGANVLTF. The CDR3 DNA follows: TGCAGCGTGGACAGGGCAGATGTCTCTGGGGCCAACGTCCTGACTTTC. The chain recombines TRBV29-1 with TRBJ2-6; 8 nucleotides agree with TRBD1. V lost 6 bases to trimming and J lost 0 bases; unmatched junction nucleotides: 7. The CDR3 consists of 16 residues. Germline CDR1 SQVTM, CDR2 ANQGSEA. The whole variable domain, filled in from reference TRBV29-1 and TRBJ2-6, reads SAVISQKPSRDICQRGTSLTIQCQVDSQVTMMFWYRQQPGQSLTLIATANQGSEATYESGFVIDKFPISRPNLTFSTLTVSNMSPEDSSIYLCSVDRADVSGANVLTFGAGSRLTVL.

V and J are TRBV9 and TRBJ2-2; no clear D. Trimming stripped 0 bases from V and 1 base from J, with 4 bases between. Germline CDR1 SGDLS, CDR2 YYNGEE. CDR3 length: 14 amino acids. CDR3 protein: CASSVVLNTGELFF. The CDR3 DNA reads TGTGCCAGCAGCGTAGTACTGAACACCGGGGAGCTGTTTTTT.

The chain couples TRBV4-1 to TRBJ2-3, with 7 bases lining up with TRBD2. The CDR3 totals 16 residues. V was pared by 4 bases and J by 1 base, with 8 bases of the junction left unmatched. Per the germline V gene, CDR1 is MGHRA and CDR2 is YSYEKL. The CDR3 is CASSLRLAGGTDTQYF. The CDR3 DNA sequence: TGCGCCAGCAGCCTCAGACTAGCTGGGGGCACAGATACGCAGTATTTT.

The V call is TRBV6-6, the J call TRBJ1-1; D is uncertain. V was shortened by 5 bases and J by 4 bases, with 8 bases between the two germline ends. The CDR3 contains 12 residues. Germline CDR1 MNHNY, CDR2 SVGAGI (reference sequence). The DNA of the CDR3 is TGTGCCAGCAGTCCCGGTGTCACTGAAGCTTTCTTT. Translation gives CASSPGVTEAFF.

The chain couples TRBV2 to TRBJ1-3, with D hard to call. CDR1 SNHLY and CDR2 FYNNEI come from the germline V gene. The CDR3 totals 15 residues. The V and J ends lost 3 bases and 4 bases respectively, with 13 bases between them. CDR3 DNA: TGTGCCAGCAGTGATTCGGGGTTTTTCGGAAACACCATATATTTT. Its translation: CASSDSGFFGNTIYF.

This rearrangement joins TRBV4-1 to TRBJ2-7; D tentatively fits TRBD1 or TRBD2 (5 bases each). Germline V CDR1 and CDR2: MGHRA, YSYEKL. This CDR3 has 16 amino acids. V was shortened by 0 bases and J by 3 bases, with 15 bases between the two germline ends. CDR3: CASSQEVRDGLYEQYF. The DNA of the CDR3 is TGCGCCAGCAGCCAAGAGGTTAGGGACGGCCTCTACGAGCAGTACTTC.